The 2 T cell receptor beta chains given below trace back to one sample, sequenced in a study of identical twins. TCRdb processed the 5' RACE reads anew with MiXCR; each CDR3 protein has one entry. The sample consists of around 290,000 distinct CDR3 sequences, roughly 9.7% of them appearing once. The data also belong to a second study, concerning yellow fever vaccine responses in identical twins.

What was sequenced was CD8+ T cells sorted from blood. These receptors were obtained from a woman under 30 in good health.

The V call is TRBV6-1, the J call TRBJ1-5, with 8 bases matching TRBD1. Germline V CDR1 and CDR2: MNHNS, SASEGT. CDR3 length: 14 residues. J gave up 7 bases and V 1 base, and 3 bases lay outside the gene matches. Here the CDR3 reads CASSEGTGLQPQHF. The CDR3 region has the DNA TGTGCCAGCAGTGAAGGGACAGGGTTACAGCCCCAGCATTTT.

In this sample, this clonotype turned up many times. The chain combines TRBV20-1 with TRBJ2-3, with D possibly matching TRBD2 (6 bases). This CDR3 is built from 17 residues. Per the germline V gene, CDR1 is DFQATT and CDR2 is SNEGSKA (reference sequence). Trimming took 0 bases from V and 2 from J, leaving 18 bases between them. The CDR3 sequence: CSARDGASATNTDTQYF. Here the CDR3 DNA reads TGCAGTGCTAGAGATGGGGCTAGCGCGACGAACACAGATACGCAGTATTTT.